This T cell receptor beta chain was sequenced in a study of naive and memory T cell subsets. This clonotype was observed many times. An oligonucleotide containing a UMI was ligated to the 3' end of TCR cDNA. V dropped 2 bases and J dropped 2 bases, with 12 bases sitting between them. Germline loops: CDR1 MNHEY, CDR2 SVGAGI. This CDR3 region has 15 residues. Four PCR rounds used nested alpha and beta constant region primers plus the SP2 primer. MiXCR, run by TCRdb on the 5' RACE reads, gives a single entry per CDR3 protein. This table has roughly 48,000 distinct CDR3 sequences, 4.7% appearing once. This chain uses TRBV6-5 with TRBJ1-2; a weak D match, TRBD1 (5 bases). The clonotype originates from a female donor in good health. As DNA, the CDR3 is TGTGCCAGCAGTTACGGGACGGGGAACAACTATGGCTACACCTTC. It codes for CASSYGTGNNYGYTF.